This T cell receptor beta chain was captured by sequencing in a study of T cell repertoires in cytomegalovirus infection (dated by TCRdb to about 2019). For the wider study: The HLA type of each donor mattered for the analysis, because public TCR beta signatures pointed to carriage of CMV infection along with the matching HLA type.

This clonotype was seen many times. Its antigen has not been determined. No per-base quality is available; no much larger clone lies one base away. Here is what the overall study found, with its caveats: In the ex vivo response, HLA-C-restricted CMV-specific TCR beta clonotypes were dominant, and in two of eight donors the single most frequent clonotype came from this HLA-C-restricted group. Cumulative frequency of public TCR beta family members discriminated carriers of CMV infection plus the relevant HLA type in this cohort and an independent approximately 360-donor cohort.

The data were produced on an Illumina HiSeq 1500. TCRdb reanalyzed the raw reads on its own, using fastp at Q25 for trimming and MiXCR for clone calling, and kept in-frame beta chains. CDR3 protein sequences are deduplicated, and each keeps its most common genes and DNA. In this sample the table shows about 180,000 distinct CDR3 sequences, around 15% of which occur a single time. Of the sample, 27% is held by the ten largest clones. The CDR3, from cysteine to phenylalanine, totals 11 residues. Here the CDR3 DNA is all that survives: 33 bases in frame from base 1. V loses 6 bases, J loses 3 bases, and the germline ends lie 6 bases apart. In the germline V gene, CDR1 corresponds to MDHEN and CDR2 to SYDVKM.

The sample was PBMCs. This clonotype was sampled from a human donor in good health (CMV status not recorded). Some clones in this sample may be carry-over from other donors' samples. The chain employs TRBV28 and TRBJ2-7, with the D gene uncertain. CDR3 reads: CASSTFYEQYF. The DNA sequence is as follows: TGTGCCAGCAGCACCTTCTACGAGCAGTACTTC. Supplemented by the reference TRBV28 and TRBJ2-7 proteins around the CDR3, the complete variable domain is DVKVTQSSRYLVKRTGEKVFLECVQDMDHENMFWYRQDPGLGLRLIYFSYDVKMKEKGDIPEGYSVSREKKERFSLILESASTNQTSMYLCASSTFYEQYFGPGTRLTVT.